The next 25 T cell receptor beta chains were all read from a single sample in a study of shared clonotypes between healthy human individuals. Profiled with immunoSEQ multiplex PCR; TCRdb holds only in-frame clones, not every one. The profile shows about 2.4 million clones, 93% of them singletons. The sample consisted of naive CD4+ T cells from PBMCs. The sample's subset: CD45RA+ positively selected. These receptor sequences come from a man younger than 35 in good health. Some clones in this sample may be carry-over from other donors' samples.

The sample holds one count of this clone. The V gene is TRBV4-2, the J gene TRBJ2-1; D possibly uses TRBD1 or TRBD2 (5 bases each). The CDR3 is 15 amino acids. V lost 0 bases to trimming and J lost 4 bases, with 10 bases between them. Per germline, CDR1 LGHNA and CDR2 YNFKEQ. CDR3 region: CASSQDGTPYNEQFF. The CDR3 DNA reads TGTGCCAGCAGCCAAGACGGGACGCCTTACAATGAGCAGTTCTTC.

The chain has TRBV28 and TRBJ1-2; 10 bases fit TRBD1. J lost 2 bases, V lost 5 bases, and 5 bases had no gene match. Germline assignment: CDR1 MDHEN and CDR2 SYDVKM. The CDR3 length is 15 residues. CDR3 region: CASSRQGAPNYGYTF. The CDR3 DNA reads TGTGCCAGCAGTCGACAGGGGGCACCGAACTATGGCTACACCTTC.

This sequence joins TRBV25-1 and TRBJ2-1; 9 positions agree with TRBD1. This CDR3 region has 13 residues. CDR1 and CDR2 from the germline V gene are MGHDK and SYGVNS. Unmatched junction bases numbered 10, after V lost 5 bases and J lost 14 bases. CDR3 amino acids: CASSPSGTGIEFF. CDR3 bases: TGTGCCAGCAGTCCCTCCGGGACAGGGATTGAGTTCTTC.

The rearrangement links TRBV28 to TRBJ1-4, with TRBD1 as a possible D gene (6 bases). The CDR3 spans 13 residues. Germline loops: CDR1 MDHEN, CDR2 SYDVKM. With 6 bases removed from V and 8 bases from J, the gap between germline ends came to 13 bases. The DNA for the CDR3 is TGTGCCAGCAGGGGGGGCTTCGGGGAAAAACTGTTTTTT. As protein: CASRGGFGEKLFF.

The gene calls are TRBV19 and TRBJ1-1; 11 bases match TRBD1. With V trimmed by 7 bases and J by 9 bases, 7 bases remained unmatched. The CDR3 covers 13 residues. Germline V gene lookup returns CDR1 LNHDA and CDR2 SQIVND (reference sequence). As DNA, the CDR3 is TGTGCCAGTACGGGACAGGGGGTGCCACAAGCTTTCTTT. It yields the protein CASTGQGVPQAFF. The complete variable domain, with remaining parts taken from reference TRBV19 and TRBJ1-1, reads DGGITQSPKYLFRKEGQNVTLSCEQNLNHDAMYWYRQDPGQGLRLIYYSQIVNDFQKGDIAEGYSVSREKKESFPLTVTSAQKNPTAFYLCASTGQGVPQAFFGQGTRLTVV.

The chain combines TRBV29-1 with TRBJ1-5, with D perhaps TRBD1 (6 bases). CDR1 and CDR2 from the germline V gene are SQVTM and ANQGSEA. The CDR3 extends over 15 amino acids. V was shortened by 5 bases and J by 3 bases, with 17 bases between the two germline ends. In DNA form, the CDR3 reads TGCAGCGTTCTTTATACGGACAGACTCAATCAGCCCCAGCATTTT. It codes for CSVLYTDRLNQPQHF. Full variable domain (outside the CDR3, taken from reference TRBV29-1 and TRBJ1-5): SAVISQKPSRDICQRGTSLTIQCQVDSQVTMMFWYRQQPGQSLTLIATANQGSEATYESGFVIDKFPISRPNLTFSTLTVSNMSPEDSSIYLCSVLYTDRLNQPQHFGDGTRLSIL.

The gene calls are TRBV27 and TRBJ2-2; 11 nucleotides align to TRBD1. The germline CDR1 and CDR2 sequences are MNHEY and SMNVEV (reference sequence). The CDR3 sequence is 17 residues long. J lost 7 bases, V lost 5 bases, and 12 bases had no gene match. This CDR3 reads CASSPYGQGARYGELFF. CDR3 nucleotide sequence: TGTGCCAGCAGTCCCTACGGACAGGGGGCGCGTTACGGGGAGCTGTTTTTT.

The genes are TRBV7-2 and TRBJ2-6; D could derive from TRBD1 or TRBD2 (5 bases each). Germline V gene data show CDR1 as SGHTA and CDR2 as FQGNSA. Trimming cost V 0 bases and J 1 base, with 10 bases left between them. The CDR3 has 17 residues. CDR3 DNA sequence: TGTGCCAGCAGCTTAGCGTGGTGGGGGTCTGGGGCCAACGTCCTGACTTTC. It translates to CASSLAWWGSGANVLTF.

The gene calls are TRBV28 and TRBJ1-1, with D unresolved. Deletions cut 1 base from V and 8 bases from J, with 17 bases between. CDR3 length equals 15 residues. Germline values: CDR1 MDHEN, CDR2 SYDVKM. This CDR3 is CASSLYGSPLVEAFF. In DNA, the CDR3 is TGTGCCAGCAGTTTATACGGCTCACCGCTGGTGGAAGCTTTCTTT. The full variable domain, with the rest looked up from reference TRBV28 and TRBJ1-1, is DVKVTQSSRYLVKRTGEKVFLECVQDMDHENMFWYRQDPGLGLRLIYFSYDVKMKEKGDIPEGYSVSREKKERFSLILESASTNQTSMYLCASSLYGSPLVEAFFGQGTRLTVV.

The chain carries TRBV5-5 and TRBJ1-5; 9 bases align to TRBD1. V shed 2 bases, J shed 7 bases, and the junction held 10 bases outside the gene matches. Germline V gives CDR1 SGHKS, CDR2 YYEKEE (reference sequence). The CDR3 is made up of 16 amino acids. The CDR3 region has the DNA TGTGCCAGCAGCTTATCCAACAGGGGGCTAATGCAGCCCCAGCATTTT. It is translated as CASSLSNRGLMQPQHF.

V is TRBV6-6 and J is TRBJ1-5; TRBD1 aligns across 7 bases. The CDR3 is made up of 14 amino acids. V trimming: 7 bases; J trimming: 4 bases; junction bases outside the gene matches: 7. CDR1 MNHNY and CDR2 SVGAGI come from the germline V gene (reference sequence). CDR3 nucleotides: TGTGCCAGCACCTACAGGGGAGGTAATCAGCCCCAGCATTTT. This codes for CASTYRGGNQPQHF.

The chain combines TRBV15 with TRBJ1-5; perhaps TRBD1 as D (5 bases). The CDR3 is made up of 16 amino acids. The V gene's germline CDR1 is LNHNV and CDR2 YYDKDF (reference sequence). Deletions cut 0 bases from V and 5 bases from J, with 14 bases between. DNA of the CDR3: TGTGCCACCAGCAGAGATGGGGCAGGCGCCTATCAGCCCCAGCATTTT. This translates into CATSRDGAGAYQPQHF.

The chain links TRBV7-2 to TRBJ1-5, with a weak D call TRBD1 (5 bases). The V and J ends lost 1 base and 5 bases respectively, with 12 bases between them. Germline V gives CDR1 SGHTA, CDR2 FQGNSA. CDR3 length: 15 residues. DNA for the CDR3: TGTGCCAGCAGCTTAGGATTGGGGGAAGATCAGCCCCAGCATTTT. This encodes CASSLGLGEDQPQHF.

This sequence joins TRBV2 and TRBJ2-6; 8 bases are shared with TRBD1. With 5 bases clipped from V and 4 bases from J, the junction kept 4 bases outside the gene matches. Germline V gene data show CDR1 as SNHLY and CDR2 as FYNNEI. This CDR3 contains 15 residues. Here the CDR3 reads CASSWTGRGANVLTF. DNA of the CDR3: TGTGCCAGCAGTTGGACAGGGCGGGGGGCCAACGTCCTGACTTTC.

This rearrangement joins TRBV11-2 to TRBJ2-2; D is undetermined. This CDR3 has 14 residues. Germline CDR1 SGHAT, CDR2 FQNNGV. Trimming stripped 5 bases from V and 2 bases from J, with 9 bases between. CDR3 amino acids: CASSLLSNTGELFF. DNA for the CDR3: TGTGCCAGCAGCCTCCTGAGTAACACCGGGGAGCTGTTTTTT. The full variable domain, its missing parts supplied by reference TRBV11-2 and TRBJ2-2, is EAGVAQSPRYKIIEKRQSVAFWCNPISGHATLYWYQQILGQGPKLLIQFQNNGVVDDSQLPKDRFSAERLKGVDSTLKIQPAKLEDSAVYLCASSLLSNTGELFFGEGSRLTVL.

The sample holds one count of this clone. This rearrangement joins TRBV21-1 to TRBJ2-1; the table names TRBD2, a call not compared with the DNA. TRBV21-1 is deemed a pseudogene. The CDR3 is 21 residues long. CDR3 in amino acids: CASSKDVRREFTPLLYNEQFF. CDR3 coding DNA: TGTGCCAGCAGCAAAGATGTGAGACGGGAGTTTACCCCCCTATTATACAATGAGCAGTTCTTC.

The chain recombines TRBV5-1 with TRBJ1-1; the D is unclear. Trimming cost V 0 bases and J 0 bases, with 12 bases left between them. The length of the CDR3 is 16 residues. CDR1 and CDR2 (germline): SGHRS, YFSETQ. CDR3 nucleotide sequence: TGCGCCAGCAGCTTGGCCACAGATTTTCTGAACACTGAAGCTTTCTTT. As protein: CASSLATDFLNTEAFF.

V is TRBV9 and J is TRBJ2-1; 13 nucleotides align to TRBD2. V lost 3 bases and J lost 9; bases outside the gene matches: 6. CDR3 length equals 15 residues. CDR1 is SGDLS, CDR2 YYNGEE, per germline. CDR3 nucleotides: TGTGCCAGCAGCGGAGGGACTAGCGGGACTGCTGAGCAGTTCTTC. Translation: CASSGGTSGTAEQFF.

This chain's CDR3 is CASSRGGSNEKLFF. As DNA, the CDR3 is TGCGCCAGCAGCCGGGGGGGATCTAATGAAAAACTGTTTTTT. The rearrangement links TRBV5-1 to TRBJ1-4; TRBD1 is a possible D gene (5 bases). V was clipped by 4 bases and J by 3 bases, with 10 bases between them. The CDR3 has 14 amino acids. The germline gives CDR1 SGHRS, CDR2 YFSETQ.

Note on this clone: This sample includes further DNA sequences coding for the same CDR3. The gene calls are TRBV5-1 and TRBJ1-5, with 11 bases matching TRBD1. This CDR3 comprises 15 residues. Germline CDR1 reads SGHRS; CDR2 reads YFSETQ. The V gene end was trimmed by 0 bases and the J gene end by 7 bases; junction bases not matched to a gene: 3. The CDR3 protein is CASSLGTGGGQPQHF. Written as DNA, the CDR3 is TGCGCCAGCAGCTTGGGGACAGGGGGCGGCCAGCCCCAGCATTTT.

The genes are TRBV28 and TRBJ1-1; D ambiguous. The CDR3 has 14 amino acids. Trimming left V 3 bases short and J 5 bases short, with 13 bases between. CDR1 MDHEN and CDR2 SYDVKM come from the germline V gene. The CDR3 sequence: CASSFGGSRTEAFF. DNA for the CDR3: TGTGCCAGCAGTTTTGGAGGGAGCAGGACTGAAGCTTTCTTT.

The gene calls are TRBV7-3 and TRBJ2-7, with TRBD1 matching 7 bases. Unmatched junction bases numbered 9, after V lost 5 bases and J lost 5 bases. The CDR3 length is 14 residues. Germline lookup yields CDR1 SGHTA and CDR2 FQGTGA. Here the CDR3 reads CASSRQGTWDEQYF. CDR3 in DNA: TGTGCCAGCAGCCGACAGGGTACGTGGGACGAGCAGTACTTC.

This chain uses TRBV19 with TRBJ1-2; D is uncertain. Germline V gene lookup returns CDR1 LNHDA and CDR2 SQIVND (reference sequence). Trimming took 3 bases from V and 5 from J, leaving 16 bases between them. The CDR3 has 15 amino acids. CDR3 bases: TGTGCCAGTAGTATCACCAGTACTAACAGATATGGCTACACCTTC. Translated, it gives CASSITSTNRYGYTF.

This chain links TRBV6-5 with TRBJ2-5; weak D call: TRBD2 (5 bases). Deletions cut 1 base from V and 3 bases from J, with 9 bases between. The CDR3 is 14 residues long. CDR1 is MNHEY, CDR2 SVGAGI, per germline. The CDR3 reads CASSYWAGEETQYF. The CDR3 DNA sequence: TGTGCCAGCAGTTACTGGGCCGGGGAAGAGACCCAGTACTTC.

The chain recombines TRBV5-1 with TRBJ1-5, with a weak D call TRBD1 (6 bases). Germline CDR1 is SGHRS and CDR2 is YFSETQ. Trimming cost V 4 bases and J 0 bases, with 29 bases left between them. This CDR3 is 21 amino acids long. The CDR3 is CASSLYPLQGEEGYSNQPQHF. Written as DNA, the CDR3 is TGCGCCAGCAGCCTCTACCCACTACAGGGCGAAGAAGGGTATAGCAATCAGCCCCAGCATTTT.